This T cell receptor (beta chain) comes out of a study of CD8 T cells in ankylosing spondylitis. The study's findings and limits: Disease-associated clonotypes exhibited CD8+ identity and were relatively infrequent in peripheral blood. Disease-linked clones reportedly concentrated significantly in matched ankylosing spondylitis synovial fluid.

TCR beta libraries were made by quantitative 5'-RACE with molecular barcodes. TCRdb re-called the 5' RACE reads through MiXCR, storing one row per CDR3 protein. The table records 250,000 to 400,000 distinct CDR3 sequences, under 14% of them present only once. In germline, CDR1 is DFQATT, CDR2 SNEGSKA (reference sequence). The V gene end was trimmed by 4 bases and the J gene end by 2 bases; junction bases not matched to a gene: 2. The CDR3 totals 13 residues. This clonotype appeared many times. What it recognizes is unknown. The TCR originated in a female donor with ankylosing spondylitis or in good health (not recorded which). Sequenced sample: blood, either unsorted or a sorted T cell fraction (not recorded which). The J gene is TRBJ2-3, the V gene TRBV20-1, with 8 bases aligning to TRBD1. CDR3 nucleotide sequence: TGCAGTGCTACGGACAGGGCCACAGATACGCAGTATTTT. Residues: CSATDRATDTQYF.